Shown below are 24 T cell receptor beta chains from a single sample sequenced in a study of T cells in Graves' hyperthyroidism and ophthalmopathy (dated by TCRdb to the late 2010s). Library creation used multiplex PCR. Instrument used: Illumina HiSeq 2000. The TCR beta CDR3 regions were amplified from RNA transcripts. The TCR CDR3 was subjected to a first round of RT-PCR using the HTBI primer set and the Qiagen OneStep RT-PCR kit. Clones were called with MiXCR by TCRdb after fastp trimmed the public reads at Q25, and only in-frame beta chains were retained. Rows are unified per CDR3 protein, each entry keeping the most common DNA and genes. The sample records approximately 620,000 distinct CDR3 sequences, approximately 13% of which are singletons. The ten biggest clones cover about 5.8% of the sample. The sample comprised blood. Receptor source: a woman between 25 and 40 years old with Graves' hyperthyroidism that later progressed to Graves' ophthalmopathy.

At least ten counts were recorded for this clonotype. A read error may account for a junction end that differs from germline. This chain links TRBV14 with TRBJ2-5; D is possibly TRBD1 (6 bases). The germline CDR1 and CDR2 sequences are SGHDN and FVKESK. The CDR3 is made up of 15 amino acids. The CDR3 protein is CASSWDILPQGTQYF. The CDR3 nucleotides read TGTGCCAGCAGCTGGGACATCCTCCCTCAAGGGACCCAGTACTTC.

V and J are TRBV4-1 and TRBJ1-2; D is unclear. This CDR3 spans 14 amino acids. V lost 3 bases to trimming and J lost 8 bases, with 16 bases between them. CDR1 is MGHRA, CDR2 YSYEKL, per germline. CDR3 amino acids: CASSHVTPNGGYTF. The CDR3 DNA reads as TGCGCCAGCAGCCACGTTACTCCCAACGGCGGCTACACCTTC.

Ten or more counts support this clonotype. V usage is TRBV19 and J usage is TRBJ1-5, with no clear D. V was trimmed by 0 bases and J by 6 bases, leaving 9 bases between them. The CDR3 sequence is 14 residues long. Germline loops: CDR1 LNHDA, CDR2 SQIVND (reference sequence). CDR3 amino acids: CASSIEGSFQPQHF. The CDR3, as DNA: TGTGCCAGTAGTATAGAGGGCAGTTTTCAGCCCCAGCATTTT.

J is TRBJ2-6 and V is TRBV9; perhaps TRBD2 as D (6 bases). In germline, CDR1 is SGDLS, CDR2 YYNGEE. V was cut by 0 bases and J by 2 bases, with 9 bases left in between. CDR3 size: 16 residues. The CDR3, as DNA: TGTGCCAGCAGCGTAGAGCCGGGGGCTGGGGCCAACGTCCTGACTTTC. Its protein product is CASSVEPGAGANVLTF.

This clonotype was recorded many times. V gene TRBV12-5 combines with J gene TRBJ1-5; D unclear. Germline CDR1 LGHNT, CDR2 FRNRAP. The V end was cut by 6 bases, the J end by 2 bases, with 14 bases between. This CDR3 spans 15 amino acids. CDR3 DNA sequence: TGTGCTAGTGGGACCTTCCAGCGGGGCAATCAGCCCCAGCATTTT. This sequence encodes CASGTFQRGNQPQHF.

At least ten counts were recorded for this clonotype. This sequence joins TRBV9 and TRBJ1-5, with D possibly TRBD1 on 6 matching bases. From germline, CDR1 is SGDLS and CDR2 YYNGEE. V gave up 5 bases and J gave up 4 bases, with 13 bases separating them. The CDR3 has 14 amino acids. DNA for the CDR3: TGTGCCAGCAGGGGATACAGGGAAAATCAGCCCCAGCATTTT. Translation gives CASRGYRENQPQHF.

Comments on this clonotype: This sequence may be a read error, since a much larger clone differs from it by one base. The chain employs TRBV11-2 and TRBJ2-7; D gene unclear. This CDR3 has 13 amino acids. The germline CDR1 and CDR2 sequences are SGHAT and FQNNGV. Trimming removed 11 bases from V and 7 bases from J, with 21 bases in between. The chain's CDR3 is CAWSRVNFDEQYF. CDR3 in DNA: TGTGCCTGGAGTCGGGTAAATTTCGATGAGCAGTACTTC.

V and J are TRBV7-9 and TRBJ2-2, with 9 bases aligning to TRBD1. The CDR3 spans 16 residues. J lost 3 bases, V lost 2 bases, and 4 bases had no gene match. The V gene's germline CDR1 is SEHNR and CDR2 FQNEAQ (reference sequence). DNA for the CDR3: TGTGCCAGCAGCTTAACGAGGACAGGGGACACCGGGGAGCTGTTTTTT. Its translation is CASSLTRTGDTGELFF.

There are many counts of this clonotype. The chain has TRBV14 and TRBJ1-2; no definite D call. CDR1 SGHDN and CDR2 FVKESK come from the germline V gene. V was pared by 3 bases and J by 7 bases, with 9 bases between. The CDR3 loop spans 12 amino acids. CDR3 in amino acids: CASSHTRAGYTF. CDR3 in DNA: TGTGCCAGCAGCCACACCCGCGCTGGCTACACCTTC.

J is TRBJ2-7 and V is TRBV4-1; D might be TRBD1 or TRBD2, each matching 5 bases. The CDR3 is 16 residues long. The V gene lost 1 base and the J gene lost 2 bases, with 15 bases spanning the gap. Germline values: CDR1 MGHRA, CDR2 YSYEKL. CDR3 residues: CASSQVGWGSTYEQYF. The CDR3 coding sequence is TGCGCCAGCAGCCAAGTGGGGTGGGGGAGTACCTACGAGCAGTACTTC.

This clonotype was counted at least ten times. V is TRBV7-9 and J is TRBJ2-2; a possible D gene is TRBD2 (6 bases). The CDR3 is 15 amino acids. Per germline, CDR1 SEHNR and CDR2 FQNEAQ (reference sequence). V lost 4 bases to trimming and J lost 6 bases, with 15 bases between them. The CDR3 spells CASSWTTSSAGELFF. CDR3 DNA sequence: TGTGCCAGCAGCTGGACGACTAGTAGTGCCGGGGAGCTGTTTTTT.

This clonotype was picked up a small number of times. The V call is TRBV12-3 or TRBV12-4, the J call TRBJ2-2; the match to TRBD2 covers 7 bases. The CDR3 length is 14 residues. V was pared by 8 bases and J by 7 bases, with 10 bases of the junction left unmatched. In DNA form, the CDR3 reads TGTGCCAGCTCCCTAGCGGAGGGGATCGGGGAGCTGTTTTTT. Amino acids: CASSLAEGIGELFF.

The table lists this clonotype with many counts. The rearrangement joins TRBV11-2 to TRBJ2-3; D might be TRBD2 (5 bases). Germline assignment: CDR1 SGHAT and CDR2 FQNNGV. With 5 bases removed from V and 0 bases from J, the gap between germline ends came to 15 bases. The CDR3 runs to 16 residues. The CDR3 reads CASSPHGESSTDTQYF. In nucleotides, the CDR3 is TGTGCCAGCAGCCCCCATGGGGAGTCTAGCACAGATACGCAGTATTTT.

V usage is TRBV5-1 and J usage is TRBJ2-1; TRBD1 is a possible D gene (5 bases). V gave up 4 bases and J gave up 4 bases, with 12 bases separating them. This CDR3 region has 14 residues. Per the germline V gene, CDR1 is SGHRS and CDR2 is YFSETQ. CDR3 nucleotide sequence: TGCGCCAGCAGCATACCACAGGTGTACAATGAGCAGTTCTTC. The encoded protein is CASSIPQVYNEQFF.

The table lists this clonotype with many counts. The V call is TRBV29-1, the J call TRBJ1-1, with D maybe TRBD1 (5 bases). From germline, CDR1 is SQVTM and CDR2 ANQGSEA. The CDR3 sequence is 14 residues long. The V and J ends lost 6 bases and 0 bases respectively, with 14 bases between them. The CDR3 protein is CSVGRQSMNTEAFF. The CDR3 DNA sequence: TGCAGCGTAGGACGACAGTCCATGAACACTGAAGCTTTCTTT.

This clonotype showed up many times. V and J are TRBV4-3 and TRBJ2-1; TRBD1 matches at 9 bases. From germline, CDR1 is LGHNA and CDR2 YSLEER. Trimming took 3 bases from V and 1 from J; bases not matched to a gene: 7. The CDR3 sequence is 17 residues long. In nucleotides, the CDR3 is TGCGCCAGCAGCCAGGAACACGGGACAGGGTCCTACAATGAGCAGTTCTTC. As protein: CASSQEHGTGSYNEQFF.

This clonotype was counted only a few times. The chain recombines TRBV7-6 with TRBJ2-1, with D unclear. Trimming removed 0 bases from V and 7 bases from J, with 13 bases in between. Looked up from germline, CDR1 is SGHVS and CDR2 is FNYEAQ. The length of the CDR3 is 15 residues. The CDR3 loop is CASSLASPDTNEQFF. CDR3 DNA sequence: TGTGCCAGCAGCTTAGCCTCCCCAGACACGAATGAGCAGTTCTTC.

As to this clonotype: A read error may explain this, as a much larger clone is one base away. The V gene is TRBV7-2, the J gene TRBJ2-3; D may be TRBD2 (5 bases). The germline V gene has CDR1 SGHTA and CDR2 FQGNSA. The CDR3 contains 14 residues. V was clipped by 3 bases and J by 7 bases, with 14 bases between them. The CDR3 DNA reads TGTGCCAGCAGCTTGGCGGGTCACGCGAATACGCAGTATTTT. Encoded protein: CASSLAGHANTQYF.

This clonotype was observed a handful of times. The CDR3 DNA reads as TGTGCCAGCAGCGTAGGGAGTTCGGGGGTCAACTATGGCTACACCTTC. Translated, it gives CASSVGSSGVNYGYTF. The chain combines TRBV9 with TRBJ1-2; D perhaps matches TRBD1 (5 bases). V was clipped by 0 bases and J by 2 bases, with 14 bases between them. Germline loops: CDR1 SGDLS, CDR2 YYNGEE. The CDR3 extends over 16 amino acids.

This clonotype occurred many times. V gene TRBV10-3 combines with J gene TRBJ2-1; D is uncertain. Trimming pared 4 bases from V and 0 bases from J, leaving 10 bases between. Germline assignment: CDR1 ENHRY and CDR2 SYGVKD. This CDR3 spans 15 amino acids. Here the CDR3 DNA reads TGTGCCATCAGTGCTAGTGCGAGCTCCTACAATGAGCAGTTCTTC. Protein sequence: CAISASASSYNEQFF.

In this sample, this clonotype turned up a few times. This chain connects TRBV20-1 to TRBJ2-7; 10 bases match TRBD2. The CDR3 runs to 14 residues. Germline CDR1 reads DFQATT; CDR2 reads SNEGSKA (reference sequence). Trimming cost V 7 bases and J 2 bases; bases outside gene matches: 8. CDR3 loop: CSVRRLAGTYEQYF. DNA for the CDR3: TGCAGTGTCCGAAGACTAGCGGGTACCTACGAGCAGTACTTC.

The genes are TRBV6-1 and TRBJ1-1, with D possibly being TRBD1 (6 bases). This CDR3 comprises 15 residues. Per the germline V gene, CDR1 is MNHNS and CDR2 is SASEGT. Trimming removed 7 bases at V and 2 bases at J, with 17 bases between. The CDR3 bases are TGTGCCAGCAACAGGGACGTCGCTCCCAACACTGAAGCTTTCTTT. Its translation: CASNRDVAPNTEAFF.

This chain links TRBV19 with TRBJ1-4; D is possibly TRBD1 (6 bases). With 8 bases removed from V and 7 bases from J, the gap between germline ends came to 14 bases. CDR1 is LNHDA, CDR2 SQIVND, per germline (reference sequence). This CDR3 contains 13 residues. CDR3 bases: TGTGCCAGTGGCAGGGGTGCGAGTGAAAAACTGTTTTTT. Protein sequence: CASGRGASEKLFF.

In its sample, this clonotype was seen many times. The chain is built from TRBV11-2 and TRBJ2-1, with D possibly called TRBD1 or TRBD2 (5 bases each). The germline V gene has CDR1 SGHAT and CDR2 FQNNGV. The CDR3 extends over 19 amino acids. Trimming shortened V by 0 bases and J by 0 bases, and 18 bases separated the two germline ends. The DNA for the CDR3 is TGTGCCAGCAGCTTAGATCGGAGTAGAGGGGCTCTCTCCTACAATGAGCAGTTCTTC. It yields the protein CASSLDRSRGALSYNEQFF.